This note documents a single T cell receptor (beta chain) sequence. This CDR3 is built from 17 residues. V was trimmed by 3 bases and J by 1 base, leaving 15 bases between them. Germline V lookup: CDR1 LGHNA, CDR2 YSLEER. The data stem from a study of CD8 T cells in Susac syndrome. CD8+ and CD4+ T cells from blood underwent TCR beta sequencing. It was healthy donors who served as the controls, matched for age and sex. In contrast to the negatively isolated CD8+ and CD4+ T cells, TEMRA cells were FACS-enriched. Random hexamers were used to reverse transcribe roughly 0.45 to 1 ug of RNA. An immunoSEQ multiplex PCR amplified TCR beta CDR3 over 54 Vbeta and 13 Jbeta. TCRdb re-analysed the immunoSEQ multiplex PCR reads in MiXCR, keeping a single row per CDR3 protein. The repertoire includes about 26,000 distinct CDR3 sequences, 94% of them detected once, and 0.27% sits in the top ten.

J is TRBJ2-2 and V is TRBV4-3; the D is unclear. The TCR originated in a human donor in good health. Source material: CD8+ T cells from PBMCs. The DNA for the CDR3 is TGCGCCAGCAGCCAGGCAAACGCACTCTTGAACACCGGGGAGCTGTTTTTT. Its protein product is CASSQANALLNTGELFF.